A single sample gave rise to the 28 T cell receptor beta chains below, sequenced in a study of blood T cell repertoires in COVID-19. Using immunoSEQ multiplex PCR, the repertoire was profiled, and TCRdb retains in-frame clones only, with some absent. The profile shows about 250,000 clones, over 75% of them singletons. The sequencing input was peripheral blood. Receptors originate from a human donor with COVID-19, enrolled during active disease. The donor label of this sample is uncertain.

In DNA, the CDR3 is TGTGCCATAAGGGCAGCGGACAGGGGGACTGAAGCTTTCTTT. This gives the protein CAIRAADRGTEAFF. The chain recombines TRBV10-3 with TRBJ1-1, with 10 positions matching TRBD1. V lost 9 bases, J lost 5 bases, and 9 bases stayed unmatched. The CDR3 runs to 14 residues. Germline CDR1 reads ENHRY; CDR2 reads SYGVKD.

The V call is TRBV21-1, the J call TRBJ1-1; the table's D call TRBD1 went unverified against the DNA. TRBV21-1 is assigned pseudogene status. This CDR3 is 14 amino acids long. The CDR3 DNA reads TGTGCCAGCCCCAGGGGGCGGATGAACACTGAAGCTTTCTTT. Its translation: CASPRGRMNTEAFF.

V gene TRBV19 combines with J gene TRBJ1-1, with D unclear. The germline V gene encodes CDR1 LNHDA and CDR2 SQIVND (reference sequence). The CDR3 covers 13 residues. Between the trimmed V and J ends, which lost 5 bases and 4 bases, there was a span of 11 bases. CDR3 in DNA: TGTGCCAGTAGTCCCCCGGGGATCACTGAAGCTTTCTTT. The encoded protein is CASSPPGITEAFF. Full variable domain (remainder filled in from reference TRBV19 and TRBJ1-1): DGGITQSPKYLFRKEGQNVTLSCEQNLNHDAMYWYRQDPGQGLRLIYYSQIVNDFQKGDIAEGYSVSREKKESFPLTVTSAQKNPTAFYLCASSPPGITEAFFGQGTRLTVV.

The chain recombines TRBV19 with TRBJ1-6, with TRBD1 identical over 7 bases. The CDR3 extends over 15 amino acids. V lost 7 bases to trimming and J lost 7 bases; unmatched junction nucleotides: 10. Germline CDR1 and CDR2: LNHDA and SQIVND (reference sequence). The CDR3 is CASTIRDRDNSPLHF. Here the CDR3 DNA reads TGTGCCAGTACCATACGTGACAGGGACAATTCACCCCTCCACTTT.

The chain has TRBV4-1 and TRBJ1-3, with TRBD1 matching over 7 bases. J was trimmed by 4 bases and V by 1 base; bases with no gene match: 13. The germline gives CDR1 MGHRA, CDR2 YSYEKL. This CDR3 spans 18 amino acids. The CDR3 spells CASSQGRQGRAAGNTIYF. The CDR3 bases are TGCGCCAGCAGCCAAGGGAGACAGGGAAGGGCTGCGGGAAACACCATATATTTT.

The genes are TRBV29-1 and TRBJ1-1, with D unresolved. Germline lookup yields CDR1 SQVTM and CDR2 ANQGSEA. V shed 1 base and J shed 4 bases, with 13 bases lying between them. The CDR3 length is 14 residues. DNA of the CDR3: TGCAGCGTTGAAGGGCGGGCTTATGCCACTGAAGCTTTCTTT. It is translated as CSVEGRAYATEAFF. Full variable domain (remainder filled in from reference TRBV29-1 and TRBJ1-1): SAVISQKPSRDICQRGTSLTIQCQVDSQVTMMFWYRQQPGQSLTLIATANQGSEATYESGFVIDKFPISRPNLTFSTLTVSNMSPEDSSIYLCSVEGRAYATEAFFGQGTRLTVV.

This clone has a handful of counts. V usage is TRBV6-5 and J usage is TRBJ1-3; the D is unclear. This CDR3 region has 15 residues. CDR1 MNHEY and CDR2 SVGAGI come from the germline V gene. V shed 4 bases and J shed 2 bases, with 12 bases lying between them. CDR3 sequence: CASSWEGRPGNTIYF. DNA of the CDR3: TGTGCCAGCAGTTGGGAGGGAAGACCTGGAAACACCATATATTTT.

The chain links TRBV5-1 to TRBJ1-6, with TRBD1 as a possible D gene (6 bases). The germline V and J ends were trimmed by 2 bases and 0 bases, with 12 bases remaining between them. This CDR3 comprises 17 residues. Germline V gene data show CDR1 as SGHRS and CDR2 as YFSETQ. The CDR3 nucleotides are TGCGCCAGCAGCTTCACTACAGGGAACTCCTATAATTCACCCCTCCACTTT. It codes for CASSFTTGNSYNSPLHF.

This sequence joins TRBV2 and TRBJ2-1; TRBD1 matches 8 bases. The CDR3 loop spans 15 amino acids. The germline gives CDR1 SNHLY, CDR2 FYNNEI. V was pared by 1 base and J by 9 bases, with 8 bases of the junction left unmatched. CDR3 coding DNA: TGTGCCAGCAGTGAAGGGACAGGGACCTGGAGTGAGCAGTTCTTC. Translated, it gives CASSEGTGTWSEQFF.

The genes are TRBV5-4 and TRBJ1-5; D unclear. This CDR3 contains 14 residues. Trimming took off 1 base at V and 3 bases at J, with 8 bases between the two ends. CDR1 is SGHNT and CDR2 is YYREEE in the germline V gene (reference sequence). In DNA, the CDR3 is TGTGCCAGCAGCTTGTACGGGATCAATCAGCCCCAGCATTTT. It translates to CASSLYGINQPQHF.

This chain uses TRBV19 with TRBJ2-2; TRBD2 matches at 10 bases. J gave up 4 bases and V 7 bases, and 9 bases lay outside the gene matches. Germline CDR1 and CDR2: LNHDA and SQIVND (reference sequence). The CDR3 is 16 residues long. The CDR3 DNA sequence: TGTGCCAGTACCACCAGCGGGAGGGCCAGCACCGGGGAGCTGTTTTTT. It yields the protein CASTTSGRASTGELFF. Supplemented by reference TRBV19 and TRBJ2-2, the full variable domain reads DGGITQSPKYLFRKEGQNVTLSCEQNLNHDAMYWYRQDPGQGLRLIYYSQIVNDFQKGDIAEGYSVSREKKESFPLTVTSAQKNPTAFYLCASTTSGRASTGELFFGEGSRLTVL.

V gene TRBV6-5 combines with J gene TRBJ2-1; 7 nucleotides agree with TRBD2. Losses at the gene ends were 9 bases for V and 7 bases for J; bases not matched to a gene: 12. Germline CDR1 MNHEY, CDR2 SVGAGI. The CDR3 spans 14 residues. The CDR3 sequence: CASGAGLGINEQFF. CDR3 sequence (DNA): TGTGCCAGTGGGGCCGGACTAGGCATAAATGAGCAGTTCTTC.

A remark on this clone: The same CDR3 can be traced to other DNA sequences in this sample. CDR3 bases: TGTGCCAGCAGTGAACAGGGGGGTCAGCCCCAGCATTTT. This gives the protein CASSEQGGQPQHF. This chain joins TRBV2 and TRBJ1-5; 7 positions match TRBD1. CDR3 length: 13 residues. The germline gives CDR1 SNHLY, CDR2 FYNNEI. V lost 2 bases and J lost 6; bases outside the gene matches: 1.

The rearrangement links TRBV10-3 to TRBJ1-2; the D gene is possibly TRBD1 (6 bases). V dropped 7 bases and J dropped 7 bases, with 10 bases sitting between them. Germline V CDR1 and CDR2: ENHRY, SYGVKD. This CDR3 has 11 residues. CDR3 coding DNA: TGTGCCATCACGGCAGGGGCTGGCTACACCTTC. It encodes CAITAGAGYTF.

The chain employs TRBV29-1 and TRBJ2-1, with D possibly TRBD2 on 6 matching bases. CDR3 length equals 17 residues. V shed 4 bases and J shed 0 bases, with 19 bases lying between them. Germline CDR1 SQVTM, CDR2 ANQGSEA. The CDR3 loop reads CSVAPPGLAVSYNEQFF. Written as DNA, the CDR3 is TGCAGCGTTGCACCCCCTGGGTTAGCGGTCTCCTACAATGAGCAGTTCTTC.

The rearrangement joins TRBV11-3 to TRBJ2-1; 12 nucleotides line up with TRBD2. Germline V gene lookup returns CDR1 SGHNT and CDR2 YENEEA. With V trimmed by 5 bases and J by 6 bases, 8 bases remained unmatched. CDR3 length equals 16 residues. The CDR3 here is CASSANLAGGGNEQFF. The CDR3 DNA sequence: TGTGCCAGCAGCGCTAACCTAGCGGGAGGGGGCAATGAGCAGTTCTTC.

The chain uses TRBV5-1 and TRBJ2-1; perhaps TRBD2 as D (6 bases). Germline CDR1 and CDR2: SGHRS and YFSETQ. The CDR3 extends over 16 amino acids. V was shortened by 7 bases and J by 2 bases, with 19 bases between the two germline ends. The DNA of the CDR3 is TGCGCCAGCCACCCCTCCGGGCGGGGCACCTACAATGAGCAGTTCTTC. It encodes CASHPSGRGTYNEQFF.

The CDR3 nucleotides read TGCGCCAGCAGTGCGGGACAGGGGACTGGAAACACCATATATTTT. Translated, it gives CASSAGQGTGNTIYF. This chain links TRBV10-1 with TRBJ1-3; 10 bases agree with TRBD1. Germline CDR1 is WNHNN and CDR2 is SYGVQD (reference sequence). The ends lost 4 bases at V and 2 bases at J; junction bases unmatched: 2. There are 15 residues in the CDR3.

The rearrangement links TRBV27 to TRBJ1-5; D gene ambiguous. V was shortened by 1 base and J by 4 bases, with 5 bases between the two germline ends. Germline values: CDR1 MNHEY, CDR2 SMNVEV (reference sequence). This CDR3 has 13 amino acids. The chain's CDR3 is CASSLWANQPQHF. The CDR3 nucleotides are TGTGCCAGCAGTTTATGGGCGAATCAGCCCCAGCATTTT.

The V gene is TRBV10-3, the J gene TRBJ2-7; 8 bases match TRBD1. The CDR3 sequence is 13 residues long. Germline V CDR1 and CDR2: ENHRY, SYGVKD. V lost 10 bases, J lost 0 bases, and 5 bases stayed unmatched. CDR3 residues: CATQDRASYEQYF. The CDR3 DNA follows: TGTGCCACCCAGGACAGGGCCTCCTACGAGCAGTACTTC.

This clone appeared a single time. The chain carries TRBV19 and TRBJ1-4, with 7 nucleotides matching TRBD1. J lost 8 bases, V lost 7 bases, and 4 bases had no gene match. From germline, CDR1 is LNHDA and CDR2 SQIVND (reference sequence). The CDR3 sequence is 12 residues long. CDR3 DNA: TGTGCCAGTACAGGGACAGAAGAAAAACTGTTTTTT. Translation: CASTGTEEKLFF.

The chain links TRBV30 to TRBJ2-1, with 11 positions matching TRBD2. V shed 4 bases, J shed 4 bases, and the junction held 3 bases outside the gene matches. The V gene's germline CDR1 is GTSNPN and CDR2 SVGIG (reference sequence). The length of the CDR3 is 14 residues. CDR3 DNA: TGTGCCTGGACGAGGACTAGCGGGTACAATGAGCAGTTCTTC. Residues: CAWTRTSGYNEQFF.

This rearrangement joins TRBV19 to TRBJ1-6; 8 bases align to TRBD1. J was trimmed by 9 bases and V by 4 bases; bases with no gene match: 5. Germline loops: CDR1 LNHDA, CDR2 SQIVND (reference sequence). This CDR3 has 14 residues. CDR3 coding DNA: TGTGCCAGTAGTAGTGTTACAGGGGGTTCACCCCTCCACTTT. It yields the protein CASSSVTGGSPLHF.

As to this clone: The junction departs from the called germline gene at one end, perhaps through a read error. The chain joins TRBV25-1 to TRBJ1-6; D not resolved. The V gene's germline CDR1 is MGHDK and CDR2 SYGVNS. The CDR3 runs 14 residues. The CDR3 DNA sequence: TGTGCCAGCAGTGAAGGTCGACGGGGTTCAGCCCTCCACTTT. Protein product: CASSEGRRGSALHF. The variable domain in full, with the rest retrieved from reference TRBV25-1 and TRBJ1-6, is EADIYQTPRYLVIGTGKKITLECSQTMGHDKMYWYQQDPGMELHLIHYSYGVNSTEKGDLSSESTVSRIRTEHFPLTLESARPSHTSQYLCASSEGRRGSALHFGNGTRLTVT.

The gene calls are TRBV14 and TRBJ2-7, with D tentatively TRBD1 (6 bases). From germline, CDR1 is SGHDN and CDR2 FVKESK. This CDR3 comprises 14 residues. The V end lost 8 bases, the J end lost 0 bases, and 14 bases lay between the germline ends. CDR3 nucleotide sequence: TGTGCCAGCGGGGGCGACCACGACTCCTACGAGCAGTACTTC. It specifies CASGGDHDSYEQYF.

In its sample, this clone was seen a few times. The rearrangement joins TRBV7-9 to TRBJ2-7, with D possibly matching TRBD1 (5 bases). The CDR3 spans 14 residues. Between the trimmed V and J ends, which lost 4 bases and 0 bases, there was a span of 10 bases. Per the germline V gene, CDR1 is SEHNR and CDR2 is FQNEAQ (reference sequence). The CDR3 spells CASSSDSSSYEQYF. CDR3 nucleotides: TGTGCCAGCAGCTCTGACAGTAGCTCCTACGAGCAGTACTTC.

This chain uses TRBV7-9 with TRBJ2-7, with D tentatively TRBD2 (5 bases). The CDR3 runs to 15 residues. Trimming took 5 bases from V and 5 from J, leaving 19 bases between them. CDR1 SEHNR and CDR2 FQNEAQ come from the germline V gene (reference sequence). This chain's CDR3 is CASSPPLLVVHEQYF. The CDR3 DNA reads TGTGCCAGCAGCCCACCTCTACTAGTTGTCCACGAGCAGTACTTC.

The chain employs TRBV19 and TRBJ1-5, with unresolved D. The CDR3 totals 13 residues. The germline CDR1 and CDR2 sequences are LNHDA and SQIVND (reference sequence). V dropped 3 bases and J dropped 6 bases, with 9 bases sitting between them. DNA of the CDR3: TGTGCCAGTAGTATTGAGGGAGCTCAGCCCCAGCATTTT. Protein product: CASSIEGAQPQHF.